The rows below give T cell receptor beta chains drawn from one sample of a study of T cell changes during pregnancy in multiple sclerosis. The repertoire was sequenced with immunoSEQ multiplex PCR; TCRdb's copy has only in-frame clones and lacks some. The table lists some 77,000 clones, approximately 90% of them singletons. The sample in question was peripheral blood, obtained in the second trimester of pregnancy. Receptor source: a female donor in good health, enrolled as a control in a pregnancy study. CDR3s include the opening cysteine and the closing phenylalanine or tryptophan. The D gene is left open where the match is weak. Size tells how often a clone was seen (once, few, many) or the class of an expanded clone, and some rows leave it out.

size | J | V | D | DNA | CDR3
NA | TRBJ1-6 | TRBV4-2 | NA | TGTGCCAGCAGCCAAGGGCGGGCCGAATTTAATTCACCCCTCCACTTT | CASSQGRAEFNSPLHF
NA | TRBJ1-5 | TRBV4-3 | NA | TGCGCCAGCAGCCAAGAGGGGGGTCAGCCCCAGCATTTT | CASSQEGGQPQHF
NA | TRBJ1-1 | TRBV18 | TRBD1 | TGTGCCAGCTCAGCTCTAGGGGGCCAGAACACTGAAGCTTTCTTT | CASSALGGQNTEAFF
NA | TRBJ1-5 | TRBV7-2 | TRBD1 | TGTGCCAGCAGCTTAGGCATTGACAGGGCAAGTCAGCCCCAGCATTTT | CASSLGIDRASQPQHF
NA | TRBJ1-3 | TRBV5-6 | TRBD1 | TGTGCCAGCAGCTTCCGGGACAGGTCCTCCGGAAACACCATATATTTT | CASSFRDRSSGNTIYF
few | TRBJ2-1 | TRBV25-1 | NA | TGTGCCAGCACCCCTGGGGGCCATGAGCAGTTCTTC | CASTPGGHEQFF
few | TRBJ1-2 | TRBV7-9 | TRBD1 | TGTGCCAGCATCCTACAGGGGGCGAGCTATGGCTACACCTTC | CASILQGASYGYTF
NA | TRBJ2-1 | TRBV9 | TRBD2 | TGTGCCAGCAGCGTAGATGCGGGGGGGTACAATGAGCAGTTCTTC | CASSVDAGGYNEQFF
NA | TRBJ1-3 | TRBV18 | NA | TGTGCCAGCTCACCCGGACAGCTGAGCTCTGGAAACACCATATATTTT | CASSPGQLSSGNTIYF
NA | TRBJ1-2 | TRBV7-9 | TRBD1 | TGTGCCAGCAGCTTGGACAGGGATGGCTACACCTTC | CASSLDRDGYTF
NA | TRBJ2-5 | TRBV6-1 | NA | TGTGCCAGCAGTGAAGCTACGCATCTCGGGACCCAGTACTTC | CASSEATHLGTQYF
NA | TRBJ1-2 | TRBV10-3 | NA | TGTGCCATCAGGCCCCCATTCGACAGAGATGGCTACACCTTC | CAIRPPFDRDGYTF
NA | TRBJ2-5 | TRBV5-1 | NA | TGCGCCAGCAGCCCCGGCGACGGCGGGTGGAGGGAGACCCAGTACTTC | CASSPGDGGWRETQYF
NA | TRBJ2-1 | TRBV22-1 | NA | TGTCCTGGGAGCGCAACCGACAGGAACAATGAGCAGTTCTTC | CPGSATDRNNEQFF
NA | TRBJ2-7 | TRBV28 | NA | TGTGCCAGCAGTAGCGGGCAGGGGGAATACGAGCAGTACTTC | CASSSGQGEYEQYF
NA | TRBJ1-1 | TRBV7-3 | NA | TGTGCCAGCAGCCTCAGGGGTGGCACTGAAGCTTTCTTT | CASSLRGGTEAFF
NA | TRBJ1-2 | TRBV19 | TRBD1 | TGTGCCAGCACAGGGGTTTATGGTGGCTACACCTTC | CASTGVYGGYTF
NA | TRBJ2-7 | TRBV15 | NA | TGTGCCACCAGCGGCTCGCGGGCCAACTCCTACGAGCAGTACTTC | CATSGSRANSYEQYF
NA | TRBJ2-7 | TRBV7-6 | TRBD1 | TGTGCCAGCAGCCGTCCGGGACAGGCCTACGAGCAGTACTTC | CASSRPGQAYEQYF
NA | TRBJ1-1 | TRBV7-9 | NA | TGTGCCAGCAGCCCGGGGGTCACTGAAGCTTTCTTT | CASSPGVTEAFF
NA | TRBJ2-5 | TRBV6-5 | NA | TGTGCCAGCAGACAGGGTCCCGAGACCCAGTACTTC | CASRQGPETQYF
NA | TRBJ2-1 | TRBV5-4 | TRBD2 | TGTGCCAGCAGCTTGGTAGTGGGGCGGGGGGGCCGCGATGAGCAGTTCTTC | CASSLVVGRGGRDEQFF
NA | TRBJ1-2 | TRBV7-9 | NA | TGTGCCAGCAGCTTGGGAGGAGACCTTAACTATGGCTACACCTTC | CASSLGGDLNYGYTF
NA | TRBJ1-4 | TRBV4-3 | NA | TGCGCCAGCAGCCCGGGTCAGGGAGGAGGAGAAAAACTGTTTTTT | CASSPGQGGGEKLFF
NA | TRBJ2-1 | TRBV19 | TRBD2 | TGTGCCAGTAGTACCTACCCTCCGGGACTAGCACAGTTCTTC | CASSTYPPGLAQFF
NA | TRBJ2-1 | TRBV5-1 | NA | TGCGCCAGCAGCTTGGATGGGACTGGTGAGCAGTTCTTC | CASSLDGTGEQFF
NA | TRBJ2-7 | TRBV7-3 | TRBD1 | TGTGCCAGCAGCCAGGGGACAGACGACGAGCAGTACTTC | CASSQGTDDEQYF
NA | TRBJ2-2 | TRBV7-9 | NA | TGTGCCAGCAGCTTAGGGAGCGGGGAGCTGTTTTTT | CASSLGSGELFF
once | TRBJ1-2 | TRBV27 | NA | TGTGCCAGCAGTATAGCCAGAACTAACTATGGCTACACCTTC | CASSIARTNYGYTF
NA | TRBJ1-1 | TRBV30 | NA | TGTGCCTGGGGAACCGGGTCGAAAGCTTTCTTT | CAWGTGSKAFF
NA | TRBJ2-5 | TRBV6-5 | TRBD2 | TGTGCCAGCAGACCCGGGACTAGCTCGCCGACCCAGTACTTC | CASRPGTSSPTQYF
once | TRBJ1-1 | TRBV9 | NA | TGTGCCAGCAGCGTAGGGGAGGGGGTATCTGAAGCTTTCTTT | CASSVGEGVSEAFF
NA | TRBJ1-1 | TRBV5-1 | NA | TGCGCCAGTACCAATCAGGGAGGCACTGAAGCTTTCTTT | CASTNQGGTEAFF
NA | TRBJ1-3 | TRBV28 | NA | TGTGCCAGCAGTCTGTTTATGGGGGCTGGTGGAAACACCATATATTTT | CASSLFMGAGGNTIYF
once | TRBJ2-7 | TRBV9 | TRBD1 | TGTGCCAGCAGCGCAACAGGGGCCTACGAGCAGTACTTC | CASSATGAYEQYF
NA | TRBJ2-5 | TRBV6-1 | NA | TGTGCCGGGGGCCTTACCCCACAAGAGACCCAGTACTTC | CAGGLTPQETQYF
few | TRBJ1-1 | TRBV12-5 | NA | TGTGCTAGTGGTTTGGGACAGAAAGCTTTCTTT | CASGLGQKAFF
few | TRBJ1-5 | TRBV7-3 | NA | TGTGCCAGCAGCACCATACAGGGTCAGCCCCAGCATTTT | CASSTIQGQPQHF
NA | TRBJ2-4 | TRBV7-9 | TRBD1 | TGTGCCAGCAGGCCAACAGGGGAAGGAGACATTCAGTACTTC | CASRPTGEGDIQYF
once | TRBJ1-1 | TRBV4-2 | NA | TGTGCCAGCAGCCAGGGGGGGGTGGCTTTCTTT | CASSQGGVAFF
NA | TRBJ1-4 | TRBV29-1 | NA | TGCAGCGTTGAGGGTCTTGGGGGGGAAGGTGAAAAACTGTTTTTT | CSVEGLGGEGEKLFF
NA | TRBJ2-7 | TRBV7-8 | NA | TGTGCCAGCAGCTTAGCTAGGGGCGAGCAGTACTTC | CASSLARGEQYF
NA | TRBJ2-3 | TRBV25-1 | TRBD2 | TGTGCCACCAGAACTAGCGGGGCTGGTACAGATACGCAGTATTTT | CATRTSGAGTDTQYF
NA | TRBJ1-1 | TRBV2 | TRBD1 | TGTGCCAGCACCTTAGACAGGGCGGCAACTGAAGCTTTCTTT | CASTLDRAATEAFF
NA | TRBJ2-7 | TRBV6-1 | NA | TGTGCCAGCAGTGAGGTGATTACCCCTACCTACGAGCAGTACTTC | CASSEVITPTYEQYF
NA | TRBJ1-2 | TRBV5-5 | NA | TGTGCCAGCAGTGGGACTGAACCCTATGGCTACACCTTC | CASSGTEPYGYTF
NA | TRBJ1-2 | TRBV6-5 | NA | TGTGCCAGCATTTCTCGGGGGGGCTATGGCTACACCTTC | CASISRGGYGYTF
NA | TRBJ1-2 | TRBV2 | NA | TGTGCCAGCAGGCGAACGGACAACTCATATGGCTACACCTTC | CASRRTDNSYGYTF
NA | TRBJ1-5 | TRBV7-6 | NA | TGTGCCAGCAGCCCCGCGGGGGGGATCAATCAGCCCCAGCATTTT | CASSPAGGINQPQHF
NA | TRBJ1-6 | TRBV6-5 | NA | TGTGCCAGCACCCAACTCCAGGGGAATTCACCCCTCCACTTT | CASTQLQGNSPLHF
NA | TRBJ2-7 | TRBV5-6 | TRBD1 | TGTGCCAGCAGCTTGGGGGACAGTATCGGCGAGCAGTACTTC | CASSLGDSIGEQYF
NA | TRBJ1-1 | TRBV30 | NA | TGTGCCTGGAGTGTAAGGGGGATTGAAGCTTTCTTT | CAWSVRGIEAFF
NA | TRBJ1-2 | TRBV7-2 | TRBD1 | TGTGCCAGCAGCTTAGCGCCTCGGACAGGGGGCAGAACCTATGGCTACACCTTC | CASSLAPRTGGRTYGYTF